This passage covers 20 T cell receptor beta chains from one sample sequenced in a study of cytomegalovirus exposure and HLA in healthy donors. PCR employed 60 Vbeta and 13 Jbeta primers. Sequencing used immunoSEQ multiplex PCR; TCRdb keeps in-frame clones, though not all of them. This table holds over 95,000 clones, roughly three quarters found once. Specimen: PBMCs. These TCRs come from a woman between 40 and 55 years old in good health and CMV-seropositive.

The chain employs TRBV27 and TRBJ1-2, with 7 positions matching TRBD1. Losses at the gene ends were 6 bases for V and 2 bases for J; bases not matched to a gene: 9. The CDR3 totals 15 residues. Per the germline V gene, CDR1 is MNHEY and CDR2 is SMNVEV (reference sequence). The CDR3 DNA reads as TGTGCCAGCAGAAGCTCACAGGGGCTCAACTATGGCTACACCTTC. Residues: CASRSSQGLNYGYTF.

This chain joins TRBV7-9 and TRBJ1-2; D uncertain. The V and J ends lost 1 base and 8 bases respectively, with 14 bases between them. The CDR3 totals 14 residues. Germline values: CDR1 SEHNR, CDR2 FQNEAQ (reference sequence). The CDR3 sequence: CASSLVGGIDGYTF. The CDR3 region has the DNA TGTGCCAGCAGCTTAGTGGGAGGGATTGACGGCTACACCTTC.

This clone was found a few times. The V call is TRBV21-1, the J call TRBJ1-1; the table's D gene call, TRBD1, was not cross checked with the DNA. TRBV21-1 is designated a pseudogene. This CDR3 has 15 residues. CDR3 amino acids: CASSKECGGASEAFF. The CDR3 coding sequence is TGTGCCAGCAGCAAAGAATGTGGGGGCGCAAGTGAAGCTTTCTTT.

This chain joins TRBV15 and TRBJ2-4, with D uncertain. This CDR3 is built from 13 residues. Germline assignment: CDR1 LNHNV and CDR2 YYDKDF (reference sequence). The V end lost 11 bases, the J end lost 0 bases, and 11 bases lay between the germline ends. The CDR3 DNA is TGTGCCTCCGCGGAATTAGCCAAAAACATTCAGTACTTC. Protein: CASAELAKNIQYF.

V usage is TRBV10-3 and J usage is TRBJ1-2, with 11 positions matching TRBD1. Germline trimming cut 7 bases from V and 3 bases from J; bases unmatched to any gene: 1. The CDR3 is 13 amino acids. CDR1 is ENHRY and CDR2 is SYGVKD in the germline V gene. The CDR3 region has the DNA TGTGCCATCATGGGACAGGGGGACTATGGCTACACCTTC. Translation gives CAIMGQGDYGYTF.

The V gene is TRBV5-1, the J gene TRBJ1-2; TRBD1 is a possible D gene (6 bases). This CDR3 has 15 amino acids. Germline V gives CDR1 SGHRS, CDR2 YFSETQ. Trimming took off 0 bases at V and 1 base at J, with 10 bases between the two ends. CDR3 bases: TGCGCCAGCAGCTTGGAGACAGGTTATAACTATGGCTACACCTTC. Protein product: CASSLETGYNYGYTF.

The rearrangement joins TRBV7-6 to TRBJ1-5; TRBD1 aligns across 9 bases. The CDR3 sequence is 14 residues long. Germline-derived CDR1 and CDR2 are SGHVS and FNYEAQ. With V trimmed by 5 bases and J by 5 bases, 4 bases remained unmatched. The CDR3 nucleotides read TGTGCCAGCAGCCAGGACAGGGGCTATCAGCCCCAGCATTTT. Protein: CASSQDRGYQPQHF.

This chain links TRBV4-2 with TRBJ2-3; D not resolved. V gave up 2 bases and J gave up 0 bases, with 12 bases separating them. The germline CDR1 and CDR2 sequences are LGHNA and YNFKEQ. The CDR3 has 16 residues. The CDR3 region is CASSQQSGPSTDTQYF. The CDR3 DNA reads TGTGCCAGCAGCCAACAGAGTGGGCCAAGCACAGATACGCAGTATTTT.

This chain connects TRBV7-6 to TRBJ2-7; 9 nucleotides agree with TRBD1. In germline, CDR1 is SGHVS, CDR2 FNYEAQ. There are 14 residues in the CDR3. The V gene end was trimmed by 5 bases and the J gene end by 5 bases; junction bases not matched to a gene: 7. The DNA for the CDR3 is TGTGCCAGCAGCCCGGGACAGGGTAGTGACGAGCAGTACTTC. It specifies CASSPGQGSDEQYF.

This clone is a singleton in its sample. V is TRBV4-1 and J is TRBJ1-3, with a weak D call TRBD1 (6 bases). This CDR3 contains 17 residues. V lost 4 bases, J lost 2 bases, and 18 bases lay in between. Germline V lookup: CDR1 MGHRA, CDR2 YSYEKL. The CDR3 region is CASSRRSSGETGNTIYF. In nucleotides, the CDR3 is TGCGCCAGCAGCCGCCGAAGCTCAGGGGAAACTGGAAACACCATATATTTT.

The chain is built from TRBV19 and TRBJ1-1; perhaps TRBD1 as D (6 bases). The CDR3 consists of 14 residues. Germline lookup yields CDR1 LNHDA and CDR2 SQIVND (reference sequence). Deletions cut 1 base from V and 0 bases from J, with 6 bases between. CDR3 nucleotide sequence: TGTGCCAGTAGTATAGGGACAGTGAACACTGAAGCTTTCTTT. Translation: CASSIGTVNTEAFF.

The V and J genes are TRBV10-3 and TRBJ1-1, with a tentative D call TRBD1 (6 bases). Looked up from germline, CDR1 is ENHRY and CDR2 is SYGVKD. Trimming shortened V by 6 bases and J by 1 base, and 9 bases separated the two germline ends. CDR3 size: 13 residues. CDR3 region: CAIRSDRNTEAFF. CDR3 sequence (DNA): TGTGCCATCAGATCGGACAGGAACACTGAAGCTTTCTTT.

The chain is built from TRBV29-1 and TRBJ2-7; TRBD1 aligns across 7 bases. The germline V gene encodes CDR1 SQVTM and CDR2 ANQGSEA. The CDR3 is 14 amino acids. J gave up 3 bases and V 6 bases, and 11 bases lay outside the gene matches. Written as DNA, the CDR3 is TGCAGCGTCAGGATCCGGGACAGAATCTACGAGCAGTACTTC. This translates into CSVRIRDRIYEQYF.

The V and J genes are TRBV28 and TRBJ1-5, with D possibly being TRBD1 (5 bases). CDR1 and CDR2 from the germline V gene are MDHEN and SYDVKM. The ends were cut back, 5 bases at V and 6 bases at J, with 14 bases in the middle. The CDR3 has 14 amino acids. CDR3 residues: CASSPSTVRQPQHF. In nucleotides, the CDR3 is TGTGCCAGCAGTCCCTCGACAGTACGTCAGCCCCAGCATTTT.

J is TRBJ1-2 and V is TRBV5-1, with D perhaps TRBD1 (6 bases). Trimming took 0 bases from V and 5 from J, leaving 8 bases between them. The CDR3 has 13 residues. The germline V gene has CDR1 SGHRS and CDR2 YFSETQ. CDR3 amino acids: CASSLGQEYGYTF. The CDR3 DNA follows: TGCGCCAGCAGCTTGGGACAGGAATATGGCTACACCTTC.

V gene TRBV13 combines with J gene TRBJ2-7; D possibly corresponds to TRBD2 (7 bases). The CDR3 is made up of 14 amino acids. Trimming left V 5 bases short and J 6 bases short, with 17 bases between. Germline V gives CDR1 PRHDT, CDR2 FYEKMQ (reference sequence). DNA of the CDR3: TGTGCCAGCAGCGCCAGGGTGGGGGGGCGCGAGCAGTACTTC. Protein sequence: CASSARVGGREQYF.

The V and J genes are TRBV14 and TRBJ2-3; D might be TRBD1 (6 bases). Germline lookup yields CDR1 SGHDN and CDR2 FVKESK. The germline V and J ends were trimmed by 0 bases and 4 bases, with 17 bases remaining between them. The CDR3 has 17 amino acids. CDR3 residues: CASSQDLGRGISDTQYF. Here the CDR3 DNA reads TGTGCCAGCAGCCAAGATTTGGGCAGGGGAATATCAGATACGCAGTATTTT.

The V and J genes are TRBV5-1 and TRBJ2-5; the D gene is possibly TRBD2 (5 bases). The CDR3 has 16 amino acids. Germline assignment: CDR1 SGHRS and CDR2 YFSETQ. Trimming cost V 0 bases and J 4 bases, with 16 bases left between them. CDR3 region: CASSLGGMVVGETQYF. Here the CDR3 DNA reads TGCGCCAGCAGCTTGGGAGGGATGGTGGTCGGAGAGACCCAGTACTTC.

This clone was recorded only once. This chain joins TRBV5-1 and TRBJ2-1, with 11 positions matching TRBD1. The V segment lost 3 bases and the J segment 9 bases; nucleotides outside the gene matches: 5. CDR3 length equals 14 residues. The germline gives CDR1 SGHRS, CDR2 YFSETQ. The CDR3 nucleotides are TGCGCCAGCAGCTATCGGGACAGGGGGGCTGAGCAGTTCTTC. This encodes CASSYRDRGAEQFF.

This clone appeared many times. The chain carries TRBV19 and TRBJ2-1; D is ambiguous. This CDR3 has 15 residues. V was clipped by 1 base and J by 5 bases, with 12 bases between them. CDR1 is LNHDA, CDR2 SQIVND, per germline (reference sequence). CDR3 nucleotide sequence: TGTGCCAGTAGTATAGGGCCCCTAGAGCACAATGAGCAGTTCTTC. It translates to CASSIGPLEHNEQFF.